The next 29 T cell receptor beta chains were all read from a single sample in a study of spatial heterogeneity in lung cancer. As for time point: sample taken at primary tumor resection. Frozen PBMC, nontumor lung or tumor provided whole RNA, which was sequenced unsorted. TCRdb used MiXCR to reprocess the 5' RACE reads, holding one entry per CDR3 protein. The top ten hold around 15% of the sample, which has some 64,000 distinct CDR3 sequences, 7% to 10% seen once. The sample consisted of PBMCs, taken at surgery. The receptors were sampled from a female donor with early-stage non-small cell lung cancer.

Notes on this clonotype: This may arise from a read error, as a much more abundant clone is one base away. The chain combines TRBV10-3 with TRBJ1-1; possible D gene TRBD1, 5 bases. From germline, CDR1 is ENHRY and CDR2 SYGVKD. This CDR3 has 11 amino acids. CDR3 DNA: TGTGCTGGGGGTATAAACACTGAAGCTTTCTTT. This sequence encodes CAGGINTEAFF.

The CDR3 DNA is TGTGCCAGCTTTGGGTTGGGGACTAGCGTATACGAGCAGTACTTC. It is translated as CASFGLGTSVYEQYF. This sequence joins TRBV2 and TRBJ2-7, with 10 bases aligning to TRBD2. Germline values: CDR1 SNHLY, CDR2 FYNNEI. With 8 bases clipped from V and 4 bases from J, the junction kept 11 bases outside the gene matches. The CDR3 runs to 15 residues.

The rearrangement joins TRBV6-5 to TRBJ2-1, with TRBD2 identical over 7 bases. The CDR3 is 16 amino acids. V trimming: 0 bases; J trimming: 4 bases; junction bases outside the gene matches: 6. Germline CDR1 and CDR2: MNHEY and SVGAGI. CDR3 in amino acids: CASSYSASGGYNEQFF. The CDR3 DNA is TGTGCCAGCAGTTACTCGGCTAGCGGTGGGTACAATGAGCAGTTCTTC.

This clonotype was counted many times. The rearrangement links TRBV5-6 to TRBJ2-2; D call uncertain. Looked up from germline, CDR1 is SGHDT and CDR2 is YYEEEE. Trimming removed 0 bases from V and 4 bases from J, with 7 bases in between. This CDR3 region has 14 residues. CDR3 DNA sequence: TGTGCCAGCAGCTTGGTGACCGCCACCGGGGAGCTGTTTTTT. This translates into CASSLVTATGELFF.

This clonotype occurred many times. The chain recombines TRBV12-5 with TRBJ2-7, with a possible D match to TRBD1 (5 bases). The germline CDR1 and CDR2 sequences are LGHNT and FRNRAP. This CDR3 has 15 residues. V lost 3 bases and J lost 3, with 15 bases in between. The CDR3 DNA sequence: TGTGCTAGTGGTTTAGCAGGGCGGATGGGCTACGAGCAGTACTTC. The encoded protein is CASGLAGRMGYEQYF.

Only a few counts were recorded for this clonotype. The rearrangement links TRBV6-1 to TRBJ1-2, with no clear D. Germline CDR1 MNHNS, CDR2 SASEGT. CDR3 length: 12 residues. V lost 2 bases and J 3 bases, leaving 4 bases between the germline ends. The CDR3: CASSEPDYGYTF. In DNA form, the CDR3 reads TGTGCCAGCAGTGAACCTGACTATGGCTACACCTTC.

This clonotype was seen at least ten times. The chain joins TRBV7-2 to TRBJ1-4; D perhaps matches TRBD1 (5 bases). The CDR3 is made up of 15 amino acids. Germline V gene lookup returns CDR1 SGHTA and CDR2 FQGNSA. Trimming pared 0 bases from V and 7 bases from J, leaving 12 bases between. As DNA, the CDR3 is TGTGCCAGCAGCTTAGCGAGCACAGGTGGTGAAAAACTGTTTTTT. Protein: CASSLASTGGEKLFF.

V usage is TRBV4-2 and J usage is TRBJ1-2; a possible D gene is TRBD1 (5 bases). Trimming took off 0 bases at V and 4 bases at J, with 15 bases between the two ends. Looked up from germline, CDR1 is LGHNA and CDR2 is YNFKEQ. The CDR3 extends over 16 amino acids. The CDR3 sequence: CASSQDPSDRFYGYTF. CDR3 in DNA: TGTGCCAGCAGCCAAGATCCCTCAGACAGATTCTATGGCTACACCTTC.

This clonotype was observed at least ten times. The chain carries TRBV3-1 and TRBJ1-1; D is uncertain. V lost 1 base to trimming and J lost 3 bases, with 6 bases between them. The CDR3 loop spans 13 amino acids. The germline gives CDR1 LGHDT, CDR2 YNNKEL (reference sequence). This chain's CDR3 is CASSQATYTEAFF. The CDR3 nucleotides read TGTGCCAGCAGCCAAGCGACCTACACTGAAGCTTTCTTT.

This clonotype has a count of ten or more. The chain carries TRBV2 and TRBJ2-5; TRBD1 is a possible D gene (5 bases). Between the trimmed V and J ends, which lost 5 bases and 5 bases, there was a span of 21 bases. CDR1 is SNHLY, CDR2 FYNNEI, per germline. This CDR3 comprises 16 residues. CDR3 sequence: CASSLNGQGLSETQYF. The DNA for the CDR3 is TGTGCCAGCAGTCTAAACGGGCAGGGCCTTTCTGAGACCCAGTACTTC.

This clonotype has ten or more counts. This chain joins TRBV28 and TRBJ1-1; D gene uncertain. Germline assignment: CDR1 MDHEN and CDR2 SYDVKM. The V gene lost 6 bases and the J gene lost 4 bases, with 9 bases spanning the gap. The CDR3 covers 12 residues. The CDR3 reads CASRVTGTEAFF. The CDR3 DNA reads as TGTGCCAGCAGGGTCACCGGCACTGAAGCTTTCTTT.

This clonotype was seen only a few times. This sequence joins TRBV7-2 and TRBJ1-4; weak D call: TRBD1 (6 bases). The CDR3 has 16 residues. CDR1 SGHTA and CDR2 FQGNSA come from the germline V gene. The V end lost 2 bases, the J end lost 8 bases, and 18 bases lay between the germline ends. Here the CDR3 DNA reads TGTGCCAGCAGCTTAATATCCCTCCACAGGGAGGAAAAACTGTTTTTT. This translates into CASSLISLHREEKLFF.

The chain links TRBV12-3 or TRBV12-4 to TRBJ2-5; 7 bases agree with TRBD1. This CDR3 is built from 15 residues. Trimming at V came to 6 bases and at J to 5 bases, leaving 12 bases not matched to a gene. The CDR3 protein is CASSVGSRGFETQYF. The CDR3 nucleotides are TGTGCCAGCAGCGTAGGGTCCAGGGGGTTTGAGACCCAGTACTTC.

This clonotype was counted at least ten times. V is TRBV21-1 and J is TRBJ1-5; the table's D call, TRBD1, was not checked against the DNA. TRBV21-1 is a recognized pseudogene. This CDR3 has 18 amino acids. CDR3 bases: TGTGCCAGCAGCAAAGAGGGTACAGGGGGCTGGAGCAATCAGCCCCAGCATTTT. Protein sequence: CASSKEGTGGWSNQPQHF.

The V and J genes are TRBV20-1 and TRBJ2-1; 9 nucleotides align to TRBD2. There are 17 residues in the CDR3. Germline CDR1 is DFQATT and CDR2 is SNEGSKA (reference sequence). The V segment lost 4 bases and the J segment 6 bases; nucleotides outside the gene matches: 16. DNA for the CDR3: TGCAGTGCTACCTTAGTCTTGGGACTAGCCAGAGGCAATGAGCAGTTCTTC. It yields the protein CSATLVLGLARGNEQFF.

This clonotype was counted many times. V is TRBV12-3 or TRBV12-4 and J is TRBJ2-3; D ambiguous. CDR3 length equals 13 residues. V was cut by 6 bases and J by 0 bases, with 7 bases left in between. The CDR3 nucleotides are TGTGCCAGCAGGACTGATAGCACAGATACGCAGTATTTT. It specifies CASRTDSTDTQYF.

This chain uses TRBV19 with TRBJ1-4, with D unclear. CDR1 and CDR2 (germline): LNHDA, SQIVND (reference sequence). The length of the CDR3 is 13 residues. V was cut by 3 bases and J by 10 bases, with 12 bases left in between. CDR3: CASSISPEGKLFF. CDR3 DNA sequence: TGTGCCAGTAGTATTTCCCCTGAGGGAAAACTGTTTTTT.

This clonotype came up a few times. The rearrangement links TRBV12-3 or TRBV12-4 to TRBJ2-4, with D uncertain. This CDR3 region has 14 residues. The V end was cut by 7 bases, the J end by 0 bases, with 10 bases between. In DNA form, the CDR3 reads TGTGCCAGCACTTACCGGAGAGCCAAAAACATTCAGTACTTC. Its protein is CASTYRRAKNIQYF.

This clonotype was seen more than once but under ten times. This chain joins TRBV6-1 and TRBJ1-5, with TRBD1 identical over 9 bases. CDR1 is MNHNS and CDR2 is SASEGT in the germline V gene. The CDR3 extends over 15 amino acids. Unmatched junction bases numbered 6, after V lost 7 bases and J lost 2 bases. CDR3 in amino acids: CASIPGQGGNQPQHF. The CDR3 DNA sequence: TGTGCCAGCATTCCGGGACAGGGTGGCAATCAGCCCCAGCATTTT.

The CDR3 sequence is CASSSTTTGKFF. The CDR3, as DNA: TGTGCCAGCAGCTCTACGACAACGGGGAAGTTCTTC. The chain employs TRBV11-3 and TRBJ2-1, with D tentatively TRBD2 (5 bases). This CDR3 region has 12 residues. Germline V lookup: CDR1 SGHNT, CDR2 YENEEA. Trimming removed 4 bases from V and 14 bases from J, with 15 bases in between.

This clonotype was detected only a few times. CDR3 coding DNA: TGTGCCAGTAGTGTACAGGGGGCAGGAGACACTGAAGCTTTCTTT. Translating gives CASSVQGAGDTEAFF. V and J are TRBV19 and TRBJ1-1, with 9 bases aligning to TRBD1. Germline V lookup: CDR1 LNHDA, CDR2 SQIVND (reference sequence). The CDR3 loop spans 15 amino acids. The ends lost 5 bases at V and 3 bases at J; junction bases unmatched: 7.

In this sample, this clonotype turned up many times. As DNA, the CDR3 is TGTGCCAGCAGCCTGTATCAGGATAGCAATCAGCCCCAGCATTTT. This translates into CASSLYQDSNQPQHF. This sequence joins TRBV7-2 and TRBJ1-5; D is undetermined. V shed 5 bases and J shed 0 bases, with 11 bases lying between them. This CDR3 is 15 amino acids long. Germline CDR1 and CDR2: SGHTA and FQGNSA.

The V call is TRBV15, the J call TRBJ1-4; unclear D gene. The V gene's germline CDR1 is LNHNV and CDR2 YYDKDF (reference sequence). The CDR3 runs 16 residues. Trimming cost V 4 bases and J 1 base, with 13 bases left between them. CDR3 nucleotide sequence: TGTGCCACCAGCATCGGGCCCCTGGTAACTAATGAAAAACTGTTTTTT. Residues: CATSIGPLVTNEKLFF.

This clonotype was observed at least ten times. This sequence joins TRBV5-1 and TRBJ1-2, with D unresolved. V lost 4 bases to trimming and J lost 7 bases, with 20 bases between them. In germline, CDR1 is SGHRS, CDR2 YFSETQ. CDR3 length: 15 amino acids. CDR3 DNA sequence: TGCGCCAGCAGCCCCACGGTGGACGTCTCCCTTGGCTACACCTTC. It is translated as CASSPTVDVSLGYTF.

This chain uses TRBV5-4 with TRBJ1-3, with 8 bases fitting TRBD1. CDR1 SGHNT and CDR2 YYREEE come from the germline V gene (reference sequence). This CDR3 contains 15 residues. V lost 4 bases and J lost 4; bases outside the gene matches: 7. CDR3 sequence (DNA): TGTGCCAGCAGCCCCATGACAGGGGCCGGAAACACCATATATTTT. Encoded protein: CASSPMTGAGNTIYF.

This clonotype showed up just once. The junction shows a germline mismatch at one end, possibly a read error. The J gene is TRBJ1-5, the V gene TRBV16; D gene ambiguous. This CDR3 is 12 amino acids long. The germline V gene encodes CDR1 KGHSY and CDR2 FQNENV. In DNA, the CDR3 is TGTGCCAGCAGCCAGGGCAATCAGCACCAGCATTTT. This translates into CASSQGNQHQHF. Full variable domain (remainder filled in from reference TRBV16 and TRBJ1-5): GEEVAQTPKHLVRGEGQKAKLYCAPIKGHSYVFWYQQVLKNEFKFLISFQNENVFDETGMPKERFSAKCLPNSPCSLEIQATKLEDSAVYFCASSQGNQHQHFGDGTRLSIL.

CDR3 sequence: CASSIQRTGSTEAFF. The CDR3 DNA reads TGTGCCAGCAGCATCCAAAGGACAGGGAGCACTGAAGCTTTCTTT. The chain employs TRBV9 and TRBJ1-1; 8 nucleotides agree with TRBD1. The CDR3 runs to 15 residues. Per the germline V gene, CDR1 is SGDLS and CDR2 is YYNGEE. The V gene end was trimmed by 4 bases and the J gene end by 4 bases; junction bases not matched to a gene: 9.

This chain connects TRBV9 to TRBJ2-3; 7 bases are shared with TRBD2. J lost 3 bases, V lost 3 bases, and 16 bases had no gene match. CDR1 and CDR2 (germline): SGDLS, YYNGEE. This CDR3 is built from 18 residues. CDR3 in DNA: TGTGCCAGCAGCGAGCCCCGGGAGGCTACCGGGGGGACAGATACGCAGTATTTT. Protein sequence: CASSEPREATGGTDTQYF.

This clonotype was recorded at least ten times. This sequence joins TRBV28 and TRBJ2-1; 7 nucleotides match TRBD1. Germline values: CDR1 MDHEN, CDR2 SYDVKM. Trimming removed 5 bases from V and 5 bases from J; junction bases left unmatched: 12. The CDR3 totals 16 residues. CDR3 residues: CASSPGQPLTHNEQFF. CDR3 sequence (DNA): TGTGCCAGCAGTCCGGGACAGCCTCTAACACACAATGAGCAGTTCTTC.